This T cell receptor beta chain was sequenced during a study of control samples from healthy donors and cancer patients. Clones were sequenced by immunoSEQ multiplex PCR, and TCRdb holds only the in-frame ones, with some missing. Counted here are about 120,000 clones, around nine tenths occurring once; the ten biggest clones make up 5.5%. Per the germline V gene, CDR1 is SGDLS and CDR2 is YYNGEE. This CDR3 is 14 amino acids long. Deletions cut 4 bases from V and 6 bases from J, with 11 bases between. The V gene is TRBV9, the J gene TRBJ2-6; a weak D match, TRBD2 (5 bases). Sequenced input: blood. This receptor was obtained from a young man in good health. CDR3 region: CASSFMGEANVLTF. The CDR3 nucleotides are TGTGCCAGCAGCTTCATGGGAGAGGCCAACGTCCTGACTTTC.